This T cell receptor beta chain was obtained from a study of blood T cell repertoires in COVID-19. Turning to the study itself: Specimens from acute and convalescent COVID-19 originated in the United States, Italy and Spain. The analysed material was cDNA or gDNA that came from T cells, B-cell-depleted T cells, or PBMCs.

The ends were cut back, 0 bases at V and 9 bases at J, with 12 bases in the middle. Per the germline V gene, CDR1 is MRHNA and CDR2 is SNTAGT. This CDR3 region has 14 residues. Repertoires were generated with immunoSEQ multiplex PCR, while TCRdb's copy carries only in-frame clones and drops some. Altogether 91,000 or so clones are present, 70% to 90% being singletons, with the ten largest covering roughly 13%. The TCR sequence derives from a woman in her sixties in a cohort sampled during active or convalescent COVID-19. The V gene is TRBV6-4, the J gene TRBJ2-1; D may be TRBD2 (5 bases). The sequenced sample was peripheral blood. The CDR3 sequence is CASSDSWRGPEQFF. The CDR3 DNA sequence: TGTGCCAGCAGTGACTCCTGGCGAGGGCCTGAGCAGTTCTTC.